This entry concerns a single T cell receptor (beta chain). Its specific antigen is unknown. One base away there is no much larger clone; base qualities are not given. After removal of 4 bases from V and 7 bases from J, the junction retains 9 bases not matched to a gene. Per the germline V gene (reference sequence), LGHDT is the CDR1 and YNNKEL is the CDR2. Including cysteine and phenylalanine, the CDR3 has 14 amino acids. CDR3 DNA is the only sequence kept; it has 42 bases, read in frame from the first base. These data belong to a study of blood T cell repertoires in COVID-19 (dated by TCRdb to between 2020 and 2021). Concerning the study at large: Samples from collaborators originated in the United States, Italy and Spain and spanned both the acute and convalescent phases of COVID-19. Sample metadata almost always included a de-identified subject ID, COVID-19 status, age in years and sex. The material from the prospective study consisted of cDNA or gDNA derived from T cells, B-cell-depleted T cells, or PBMCs. Where available, HLA class I and class II types were taken from metadata supplied by the sample provider and were not determined by assay-based typing. Subjects who had been exposed to COVID-19, were actively infected with it, or had recovered from it provided the deeply sampled blood TCRbeta repertoires that made up the dataset. The samples were drawn from the first 160 participants of the ongoing ImmuneRACE study and from some 1,300 subjects provided by 6 global collaborators. A freely available public database, intended as a resource for researchers studying the immune response to SARS-CoV-2, is where the repertoires were released.

The immunoSEQ Assay, a bias-controlled multiplex PCR, was used to amplify TCRbeta CDR3 regions from genomic DNA. The original methods were these. The number of nucleated cells in each sample was estimated from the amplification of reference gene primers within the assay. To quantify the absolute abundance of each unique TCRbeta CDR3 rearrangement, sequence reads were collapsed and filtered. Productive Simpson clonality was computed per sample as the square root of Simpson's diversity index over productive rearrangements. As stored in TCRdb, this immuneACCESS dataset retains in-frame rearrangements with V and J assigned. A fraction of the clones does not appear; measured against another copy, unresolved V genes explain less than half of the discrepancy, and the remainder lacks a known reason. The V and J calls and clone size come from that table; D and trimming were worked out from the DNA. Here the sample has 350,000 to 550,000 clones; around nine tenths occur a single time. The ten biggest clones cover 4.3% of the sample.

Study-wide conclusions, independent of this receptor: How much clinical and demographic metadata was included differed by source and by participant, and the metadata was provided uncurated.

Each collaborating institution followed its own protocols to collect whole blood in K2EDTA tubes. For TCRbeta analysis, collaborators shipped samples as frozen whole blood, isolated PBMCs, or DNA extracted from either of those sample types. The sample was peripheral blood. This receptor was obtained from a woman between 25 and 40 years old with acute or convalescent COVID-19. This chain is built from TRBV3-1 (or the pseudogene TRBV3-2) and TRBJ1-1; 7 bases in the junction line up with TRBD1. The CDR3 protein: CASSRVTGPGEAFF. The bases are TGTGCCAGCAGCCGAGTGACAGGGCCGGGTGAAGCTTTCTTT.